The sequence of this T cell receptor (beta chain) was determined in a study of T-cell memory formation after mild COVID-19. Study context: Across donors, TCR clusters were largely donor specific. Study-wide points: Pre-infection memory harbored some responding clones, suggesting cross-reactive memory joined. Contracting clones from day 15 to 85 had balanced CD4/CD8; later expanders favoured CD4+.

The sample holds a few counts of this clonotype. Its specificity is not known. MiXCR, applied by TCRdb to the 5' RACE reads, yields one record per CDR3 protein. The sample has approximately 180,000 distinct CDR3 sequences, more than 15% seen once. Deletions cut 3 bases from V and 2 bases from J, with 11 bases between. The CDR3 totals 14 residues. What was sequenced was PBMCs or a T cell subset sorted from them (not recorded which). The V call is TRBV12-3 or TRBV12-4, the J call TRBJ2-7; either TRBD1 or TRBD2 may fit D (5 bases each). The TCR originated in an adult woman who had mild COVID-19 (a few samples of this study predate the infection). Cell type and time point are not known. This chain's CDR3 is CASSFIWGTYEQYF. The CDR3 nucleotides are TGTGCCAGCAGTTTTATCTGGGGGACCTACGAGCAGTACTTC.